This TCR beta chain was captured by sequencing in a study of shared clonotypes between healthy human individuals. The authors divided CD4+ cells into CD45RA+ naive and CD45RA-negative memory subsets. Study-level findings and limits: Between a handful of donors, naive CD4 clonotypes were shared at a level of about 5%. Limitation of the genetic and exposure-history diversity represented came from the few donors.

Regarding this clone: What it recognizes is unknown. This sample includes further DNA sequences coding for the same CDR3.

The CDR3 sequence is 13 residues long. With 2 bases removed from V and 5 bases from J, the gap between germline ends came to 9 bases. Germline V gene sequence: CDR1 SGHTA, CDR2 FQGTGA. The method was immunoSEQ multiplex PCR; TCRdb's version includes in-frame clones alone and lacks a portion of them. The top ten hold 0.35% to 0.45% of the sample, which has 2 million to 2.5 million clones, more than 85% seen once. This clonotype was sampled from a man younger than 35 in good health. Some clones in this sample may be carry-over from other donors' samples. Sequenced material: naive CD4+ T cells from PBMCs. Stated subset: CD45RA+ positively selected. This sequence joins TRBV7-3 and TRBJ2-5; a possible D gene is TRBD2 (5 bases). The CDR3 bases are TGTGCCAGCAGCTTAGGAGGAACGGAGACCCAGTACTTC. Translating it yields CASSLGGTETQYF.